This T cell receptor (beta chain) stems from a study of CD8 T cells in ankylosing spondylitis. Study-wide results and caveats: The authors reported significant enrichment of disease-linked clones in matched ankylosing spondylitis synovial fluid. Within ankylosing spondylitis blood, a TCR beta motif made up of seven to nine highly homologous variants appeared to be characteristic.

Many counts were recorded for this clonotype. Its target is unknown. In TCRdb, the 5' RACE reads were re-called with MiXCR into one record per CDR3 protein. The table lists 650,000 to 800,000 distinct CDR3 sequences, over 15% of them singletons, with roughly a fifth in the top ten. CDR1 is SGHTA and CDR2 is FQGNSA in the germline V gene. Trimming took off 3 bases at V and 10 bases at J, with 6 bases between the two ends. The CDR3 is 11 amino acids. The specimen sequenced was blood, either unsorted or a sorted T cell fraction (not recorded which). The receptor was derived from a male donor with ankylosing spondylitis. The chain joins TRBV7-2 to TRBJ2-2; no firm D call. As DNA, the CDR3 is TGTGCCAGCAGCTTGGGGTCGGAGCTGTTTTTT. Encoded protein: CASSLGSELFF. Full variable domain (rest looked up from reference TRBV7-2 and TRBJ2-2): GAGVSQSPSNKVTEKGKDVELRCDPISGHTALYWYRQSLGQGLEFLIYFQGNSAPDKSGLPSDRFSAERTGGSVSTLTIQRTQQEDSAVYLCASSLGSELFFGEGSRLTVL.